The 8 T cell receptor beta chains presented below share a single source sample, sequenced in a study of T cell responses to AZD1222 COVID-19 vaccine. Sequenced by immunoSEQ multiplex PCR; TCRdb stores in-frame clones only, minus some. The sample has more than 100,000 clones, 90% seen once. Sample: peripheral blood, taken on day 0 of AZD1222 vaccination. The source is an adult in good health.

The V and J genes are TRBV7-9 and TRBJ1-2; D perhaps matches TRBD1 (6 bases). Germline CDR1 reads SEHNR; CDR2 reads FQNEAQ (reference sequence). V lost 5 bases, J lost 4 bases, and 17 bases lay in between. The CDR3 has 15 residues. For the CDR3, the DNA is TGTGCCAGCAGCCGTCAGGGGTATGACAGCTATGGCTACACCTTC. Translating it yields CASSRQGYDSYGYTF.

The chain employs TRBV18 and TRBJ1-4; 10 nucleotides match TRBD1. Trimming at V came to 5 bases and at J to 7 bases, leaving 4 bases not matched to a gene. Germline V gives CDR1 KGHSH, CDR2 LQKENI. The CDR3 contains 14 residues. The CDR3 sequence is CASSGTGAIEKLFF. CDR3 DNA: TGTGCCAGCTCAGGGACAGGGGCAATTGAAAAACTGTTTTTT.

This clone was detected a few times. This chain joins TRBV7-2 and TRBJ2-3, with D unresolved. CDR1 SGHTA and CDR2 FQGNSA come from the germline V gene. Trimming left V 2 bases short and J 5 bases short, with 8 bases between. The CDR3 spans 13 residues. The CDR3 reads CASSLLLRDTQYF. The CDR3 DNA is TGTGCCAGCAGCTTACTCTTACGAGATACGCAGTATTTT.

The rearrangement uses TRBV30 and TRBJ1-5; the D is unclear. The ends were cut back, 0 bases at V and 4 bases at J, with 4 bases in the middle. The germline gives CDR1 GTSNPN, CDR2 SVGIG (reference sequence). The CDR3 is made up of 12 amino acids. CDR3 coding DNA: TGTGCCTGGAGTGTGAGGAATCAGCCCCAGCATTTT. This codes for CAWSVRNQPQHF.

This clone was counted a few times. The gene calls are TRBV7-8 and TRBJ1-4, with 11 bases identical to TRBD1. Trimming removed 3 bases from V and 7 bases from J; junction bases left unmatched: 7. The CDR3 loop spans 16 amino acids. The germline gives CDR1 SGHVS, CDR2 FQNEAQ. For the CDR3, the DNA is TGTGCCAGCAGCTTGGTCCCGGGACAGGGGGGTGAAAAACTGTTTTTT. It yields the protein CASSLVPGQGGEKLFF.

The V and J genes are TRBV2 and TRBJ1-2; 11 nucleotides align to TRBD1. The length of the CDR3 is 14 residues. With V trimmed by 4 bases and J by 7 bases, 5 bases remained unmatched. CDR1 and CDR2 from the germline V gene are SNHLY and FYNNEI. The CDR3 spells CASSVDRGQVGYTF. In nucleotides, the CDR3 is TGTGCCAGCAGTGTGGACAGGGGGCAGGTTGGCTACACCTTC.

V and J are TRBV6-5 and TRBJ2-3; a possible D gene is TRBD2 (5 bases). From germline, CDR1 is MNHEY and CDR2 SVGAGI. The V end was cut by 6 bases, the J end by 6 bases, with 10 bases between. The CDR3 is 12 amino acids. As DNA, the CDR3 is TGTGCCAGCAGCAGAGGCGGGGATACGCAGTATTTT. Its protein is CASSRGGDTQYF.

The chain is built from TRBV12-3 or TRBV12-4 and TRBJ1-1, with a possible D match to TRBD1 (6 bases). Trimming shortened V by 2 bases and J by 6 bases, and 10 bases separated the two germline ends. The CDR3 loop spans 13 amino acids. CDR3 amino acids: CASSLQGLAEAFF. The CDR3 nucleotides read TGTGCCAGCAGTTTACAGGGGTTGGCTGAAGCTTTCTTT.